This T cell receptor (beta chain) originates from a study of CD8 T cell repertoires and HIV-1 epitope variants. The wider study: T cells were stimulated with Twenty-five Gag and Nef peptides separately. Epitopes were three Gag families plus Nef HW9 and YT9. The baseline condition was 1M T cells left uncultured.

The CDR3 runs to 15 residues. Trimming cost V 7 bases and J 3 bases; bases outside gene matches: 10. Per the germline V gene, CDR1 is MDHEN and CDR2 is SYDVKM. Some clones are missing from TCRdb's copy, which holds only in-frame ones; the method was immunoSEQ multiplex PCR. The data show some 100,000 clones, 60% to 80% seen once. The source material was uncultured baseline CD8+ T cells from peripheral blood mononuclear cells (PBMCs). V is TRBV28 and J is TRBJ2-5; 8 nucleotides match TRBD1. The origin of this receptor is a male donor with HIV. The CDR3 DNA reads TGTGCCAGCACCCAATCGACAGGGGTGAAAGAGACCCAGTACTTC. This codes for CASTQSTGVKETQYF.